The 24 T cell receptor beta chains below all came from one sample that was sequenced in a study of neurological immune-mediated disorders. In TCRdb, the 5' RACE reads were re-called with MiXCR into one record per CDR3 protein. The sample records approximately 74,000 distinct CDR3 sequences, around 5.2% being singletons. The sample comprised PBMCs. Receptor source: a man between 18 and 35 years old with multiple sclerosis.

This clonotype was found once. Just one base apart from a much larger clone, this may be a read error. This rearrangement joins TRBV12-3 or TRBV12-4 to TRBJ2-7; 10 bases match TRBD1. V was clipped by 4 bases and J by 5 bases; unmatched bases: 11. This CDR3 contains 16 residues. In DNA form, the CDR3 reads TGTGCCAGCAGTTCGACAGGGGGCTGGGGCGCCGACGAGCAGTACTTC. Translation gives CASSSTGGWGADEQYF.

This clonotype was detected many times. This chain joins TRBV20-1 and TRBJ1-1; 11 bases align to TRBD1. CDR3 size: 17 residues. Germline V gene data show CDR1 as DFQATT and CDR2 as SNEGSKA (reference sequence). V was pared by 6 bases and J by 3 bases, with 15 bases of the junction left unmatched. The CDR3 is CSATEKDRGLVDTEAFF. The CDR3 DNA reads as TGCAGTGCCACTGAAAAGGACAGGGGGCTTGTGGACACTGAAGCTTTCTTT.

This clonotype was counted ten times or more. The rearrangement uses TRBV11-2 and TRBJ2-3; the match to TRBD2 covers 13 bases. The CDR3 extends over 17 amino acids. Unmatched junction bases numbered 7, after V lost 5 bases and J lost 2 bases. Germline CDR1 is SGHAT and CDR2 is FQNNGV. The CDR3 DNA sequence: TGTGCCAGCAGCGCCGGACTAGCGGGGGAGAACACAGATACGCAGTATTTT. This encodes CASSAGLAGENTDTQYF.

On this clonotype itself: This could be a read error, since a much larger clone is one nucleotide away. The CDR3 ends on some other residue instead of the conserved phenylalanine or tryptophan, so this is likely a read error. This chain uses TRBV7-9 with TRBJ1-2; D unresolved. Deletions cut 5 bases from V and 4 bases from J, with 11 bases between. The CDR3 runs to 13 residues. Germline assignment: CDR1 SEHNR and CDR2 FQNEAQ (reference sequence). The CDR3 sequence: CASSLGSLYGYTC. In DNA, the CDR3 is TGTGCCAGCAGCCTCGGGAGTCTCTATGGCTACACCTGC.

This clonotype was counted at least ten times. This chain joins TRBV29-1 and TRBJ2-3, with a weak D call TRBD2 (5 bases). CDR3 length equals 13 residues. With 3 bases removed from V and 1 base from J, the gap between germline ends came to 8 bases. Germline CDR1 is SQVTM and CDR2 is ANQGSEA. CDR3: CSVDPGGTDTQYF. The CDR3 region has the DNA TGCAGCGTTGACCCCGGGGGCACAGATACGCAGTATTTT.

This clonotype was counted many times. This chain joins TRBV6-6 and TRBJ1-4; D remains ambiguous. This CDR3 has 11 amino acids. Trimming left V 6 bases short and J 7 bases short, with 6 bases between. CDR1 and CDR2 (germline): MNHNY, SVGAGI (reference sequence). CDR3 in amino acids: CASSSGEKLFF. The CDR3 DNA sequence: TGTGCCAGCAGCTCCGGTGAAAAACTGTTTTTT.

This clonotype turned up a few times. This rearrangement joins TRBV12-3 or TRBV12-4 to TRBJ2-2; 8 nucleotides agree with TRBD2. This CDR3 comprises 15 residues. After removal of 7 bases from V and 4 bases from J, the junction contained 8 bases not matched to a gene. CDR3 bases: TGTGCCAGCACGCGGGGGGCCAGGGGCACCGGGGAGCTGTTTTTT. This translates into CASTRGARGTGELFF.

This clonotype was counted many times. The rearrangement uses TRBV12-3 or TRBV12-4 and TRBJ1-2; a possible D gene is TRBD1 (6 bases). V gave up 0 bases and J gave up 4 bases, with 15 bases separating them. The CDR3 has 16 amino acids. The CDR3 here is CASSLATPGTSYGYTF. The DNA for the CDR3 is TGTGCCAGCAGTTTAGCGACGCCCGGGACAAGCTATGGCTACACCTTC.

This chain uses TRBV2 with TRBJ2-7; perhaps TRBD1 as D (5 bases). Per germline, CDR1 SNHLY and CDR2 FYNNEI. This CDR3 has 12 amino acids. Trimming left V 4 bases short and J 2 bases short, with 6 bases between. The CDR3 reads CASSVDTYEQYF. CDR3 in DNA: TGTGCCAGCAGTGTGGACACCTACGAGCAGTACTTC. Full variable domain (rest looked up from reference TRBV2 and TRBJ2-7): EPEVTQTPSHQVTQMGQEVILRCVPISNHLYFYWYRQILGQKVEFLVSFYNNEISEKSEIFDDQFSVERPDGSNFTLKIRSTKLEDSAMYFCASSVDTYEQYFGPGTRLTVT.

The table lists this clonotype with many counts. The J gene is TRBJ2-7, the V gene TRBV5-1; D remains ambiguous. Trimming shortened V by 0 bases and J by 9 bases, and 13 bases separated the two germline ends. From germline, CDR1 is SGHRS and CDR2 YFSETQ. The CDR3 length is 13 residues. This CDR3 is CASSLGTAAVQYF. The CDR3 DNA follows: TGCGCCAGCAGCTTGGGAACAGCAGCCGTGCAGTACTTC.

The genes are TRBV7-3 and TRBJ2-1; perhaps TRBD2 as D (5 bases). Germline CDR1 reads SGHTA; CDR2 reads FQGTGA. There are 13 residues in the CDR3. V was pared by 6 bases and J by 9 bases, with 15 bases between. CDR3 in DNA: TGTGCCAGCAGACGGACTGCAGGCGGTGAGCAGTTCTTC. It translates to CASRRTAGGEQFF.

This clonotype was picked up one time. The chain carries TRBV19 and TRBJ2-7, with D hard to call. Germline V gene lookup returns CDR1 LNHDA and CDR2 SQIVND (reference sequence). Trimming cost V 6 bases and J 6 bases, with 18 bases left between them. The CDR3 is made up of 14 amino acids. The CDR3 reads CASSQAGPFREQYF. For the CDR3, the DNA is TGTGCCAGTAGCCAAGCCGGGCCGTTTCGCGAGCAGTACTTC.

This clonotype was counted at least ten times. This chain joins TRBV7-9 and TRBJ2-7; the match to TRBD2 covers 10 bases. The CDR3 spans 17 residues. J was trimmed by 4 bases and V by 0 bases; bases with no gene match: 9. In germline, CDR1 is SEHNR, CDR2 FQNEAQ (reference sequence). CDR3 coding DNA: TGTGCCAGCAGCTTAGCTTCAGCGGGAGGGCCCTGGTACGAGCAGTACTTC. This sequence encodes CASSLASAGGPWYEQYF.

This clonotype was seen repeatedly, ten times or more. The gene calls are TRBV20-1 and TRBJ2-1; TRBD2 aligns across 16 bases. The CDR3 is made up of 14 amino acids. J was trimmed by 8 bases and V by 5 bases; bases with no gene match: 3. The germline CDR1 and CDR2 sequences are DFQATT and SNEGSKA (reference sequence). The CDR3 nucleotides read TGCAGTGCTGGGACTAGCGGGAGGGCCTATGAGCAGTTCTTC. This codes for CSAGTSGRAYEQFF.

There are many counts of this clonotype. The gene calls are TRBV29-1 and TRBJ2-7; D might be TRBD1 or TRBD2, each matching 5 bases. CDR3 length: 13 residues. Germline values: CDR1 SQVTM, CDR2 ANQGSEA. V dropped 7 bases and J dropped 3 bases, with 16 bases sitting between them. Here the CDR3 DNA reads TGCAGCGCCCTGGCCGGGACCCTCTACGAGCAGTACTTC. This gives the protein CSALAGTLYEQYF.

At least ten counts were recorded for this clonotype. The gene calls are TRBV5-1 and TRBJ1-2; TRBD1 agrees at 8 bases. Germline V CDR1 and CDR2: SGHRS, YFSETQ. The V segment lost 4 bases and the J segment 6 bases; nucleotides outside the gene matches: 8. The CDR3 loop spans 14 amino acids. This chain's CDR3 is CASSRMTGEDGYTF. CDR3 sequence (DNA): TGCGCCAGCAGCCGGATGACAGGGGAGGATGGCTACACCTTC.

This clonotype has at least ten counts. V gene TRBV7-8 combines with J gene TRBJ1-2; 7 bases line up with TRBD1. Germline lookup yields CDR1 SGHVS and CDR2 FQNEAQ. The J segment lost 2 bases and the V segment lost 4 bases, leaving 19 bases of the junction unmatched. CDR3 size: 19 residues. CDR3 nucleotides: TGTGCCAGCAGCTCTCTCTCGGGACAGTTGGTAGCCCGGAACTATGGCTACACCTTC. Its translation: CASSSLSGQLVARNYGYTF.

This clonotype was seen many times. An end of the junction does not agree with germline; a read error may underlie this. The chain is built from TRBV2 and TRBJ2-3; perhaps TRBD2 as D (5 bases). Germline CDR1 SNHLY, CDR2 FYNNEI. The CDR3 has 16 amino acids. In DNA, the CDR3 is TGTGCCAGCAGCGAAGTAGGGCTAGCACACACAGATACGCAGTATTTT. Translated: CASSEVGLAHTDTQYF.

The chain uses TRBV27 and TRBJ1-1; no clear D. The germline CDR1 and CDR2 sequences are MNHEY and SMNVEV (reference sequence). V was clipped by 0 bases and J by 6 bases, with 8 bases between them. The CDR3 spans 13 residues. CDR3 DNA sequence: TGTGCCAGCAGTTTATCAGGTTTTGCTGAAGCTTTCTTT. Amino acids: CASSLSGFAEAFF.

This clonotype was recorded many times. Likely a read error: the CDR3 ends without its conserved phenylalanine or tryptophan. It is unclear where the CDR3 begins or ends on the DNA, so no DNA is shown, and the CDR3 is as TCRdb lists it. The chain joins TRBV6-1 to TRBJ1-1. The CDR3 numbers 8 amino acids, ends counted. CDR1 and CDR2 from the germline V gene are MNHNS and SASEGT. The CDR3 protein is CASSEKNI.

This clonotype was counted many times. The chain carries TRBV20-1 and TRBJ2-1; D could derive from TRBD1 or TRBD2 (5 bases each). Germline V gene data show CDR1 as DFQATT and CDR2 as SNEGSKA (reference sequence). V was shortened by 6 bases and J by 15 bases, with 27 bases between the two germline ends. This CDR3 spans 14 amino acids. As DNA, the CDR3 is TGCAGTGCGAGGAGCCCGAGGGGCTCCGGAAATTCGTTCTTC. As protein: CSARSPRGSGNSFF.

This clonotype was seen repeatedly, ten times or more. This rearrangement joins TRBV20-1 to TRBJ1-5; D perhaps matches TRBD1 (6 bases). V was cut by 3 bases and J by 0 bases, with 18 bases left in between. This CDR3 is 17 amino acids long. The germline CDR1 and CDR2 sequences are DFQATT and SNEGSKA (reference sequence). The CDR3 DNA follows: TGCAGTGCTAGCCGGCAGGGGACCATTTATAGCAATCAGCCCCAGCATTTT. It specifies CSASRQGTIYSNQPQHF.

This clonotype came up many times. This chain uses TRBV5-5 with TRBJ1-1, with unresolved D. With 1 base removed from V and 2 bases from J, the gap between germline ends came to 3 bases. The CDR3 contains 12 residues. Germline-derived CDR1 and CDR2 are SGHKS and YYEKEE (reference sequence). The CDR3 loop is CASSLFNTEAFF. CDR3 sequence (DNA): TGTGCCAGCAGCTTGTTTAACACTGAAGCTTTCTTT.

Ten or more counts support this clonotype. V gene TRBV5-1 combines with J gene TRBJ2-1, with 9 bases matching TRBD2. CDR3 length: 16 residues. Germline CDR1 reads SGHRS; CDR2 reads YFSETQ. Trimming took 0 bases from V and 4 from J; bases not matched to a gene: 5. CDR3 DNA sequence: TGCGCCAGCAGCTTGGTTAGCGGGGGCATGTACAATGAGCAGTTCTTC. Its translation is CASSLVSGGMYNEQFF.